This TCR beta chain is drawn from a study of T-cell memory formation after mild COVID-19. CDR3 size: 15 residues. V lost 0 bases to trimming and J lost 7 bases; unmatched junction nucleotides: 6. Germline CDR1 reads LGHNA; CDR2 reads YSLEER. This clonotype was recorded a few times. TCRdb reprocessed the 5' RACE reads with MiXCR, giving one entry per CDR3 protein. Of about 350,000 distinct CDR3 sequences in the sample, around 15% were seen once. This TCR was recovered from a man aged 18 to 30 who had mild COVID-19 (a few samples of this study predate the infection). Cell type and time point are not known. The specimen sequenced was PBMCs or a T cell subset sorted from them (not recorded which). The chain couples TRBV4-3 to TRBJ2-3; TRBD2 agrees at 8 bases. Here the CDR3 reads CASSQEGGGLNTQYF. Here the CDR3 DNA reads TGCGCCAGCAGCCAAGAAGGCGGGGGGTTGAATACGCAGTATTTT.